Below, 10 T cell receptor beta chains from the same sample are listed, as sequenced in a study of identical twins. TCRdb reprocessed the 5' RACE reads via MiXCR and lists one record per CDR3 protein. Of more than 1.5 million distinct CDR3 sequences detected, about 32% appear once; the ten largest clones hold 0.27%. The source material was cord blood. All receptors come from a newborn girl in good health.

V usage is TRBV19 and J usage is TRBJ2-1; D gene uncertain. The germline V gene has CDR1 LNHDA and CDR2 SQIVND (reference sequence). This CDR3 comprises 12 residues. The CDR3 sequence is CASDSFYNEQFF. As DNA, the CDR3 is TGTGCGTCAGACTCCTTTTACAATGAGCAGTTCTTC.

This clonotype was recorded at least ten times. This chain uses TRBV12-3 or TRBV12-4 with TRBJ1-1; TRBD1 matches 7 bases. The CDR3 length is 13 residues. The junction had 3 bases not matched to a gene; V was cut back by 8 bases and J by 0 bases. CDR3 in DNA: TGTGCCAGCCGACAGGGTTTGAACACTGAAGCTTTCTTT. Its translation: CASRQGLNTEAFF.

This clonotype appeared a few times. The rearrangement joins TRBV6-1 to TRBJ2-4, with TRBD2 matching 10 bases. The DNA end is more similar to TRBJ2-7, so the J call may be wrong. CDR1 and CDR2 (germline): MNHNS, SASEGT. The CDR3 consists of 13 residues. The CDR3 spells CASSLAGAVEQYF. CDR3 bases: TGTGCCAGCAGTCTAGCGGGAGCGGTCGAGCAGTACTTC.

In its sample, this clonotype was seen a few times. The V call is TRBV12-3 or TRBV12-4, the J call TRBJ2-1, with D perhaps assigned TRBD1 or TRBD2 (5 bases each). The CDR3 length is 15 residues. With 5 bases removed from V and 4 bases from J, the gap between germline ends came to 15 bases. The CDR3 nucleotides read TGTGCCAGCAGTAAAGCCGGGACCTTTTACAATGAGCAGTTCTTC. Translating gives CASSKAGTFYNEQFF.

This clonotype was detected a few times. The genes are TRBV27 and TRBJ2-1; TRBD2 matches at 7 bases. With 2 bases clipped from V and 6 bases from J, the junction kept 19 bases outside the gene matches. Germline CDR1 MNHEY, CDR2 SMNVEV (reference sequence). The length of the CDR3 is 19 residues. The CDR3 DNA sequence: TGTGCCAGCAGTTTAGTGCCCATCTCGGGCGGGAGAGCGGGCAATGAGCAGTTCTTC. It yields the protein CASSLVPISGGRAGNEQFF.

Points on this clonotype: The junction differs from germline at one of its ends, possibly a read error. The chain recombines TRBV10-3 with TRBJ2-5, with TRBD1 as a possible D gene (6 bases). The CDR3 covers 14 residues. The germline gives CDR1 ENHRY, CDR2 SYGVKD. This CDR3 is CTISAADRQETQYF. CDR3 bases: TGTACCATCAGTGCGGCCGACAGGCAAGAGACCCAGTACTTC.

V gene TRBV3-1 combines with J gene TRBJ2-3; D not resolved. Germline CDR1 LGHDT, CDR2 YNNKEL (reference sequence). The CDR3 covers 17 residues. V dropped 4 bases and J dropped 6 bases, with 23 bases sitting between them. The CDR3 DNA sequence: TGTGCCAGCAGCCCCAGTGGGCCAGAGATCCCCACGGATACGCAGTATTTT. This encodes CASSPSGPEIPTDTQYF.

This clonotype has a single count. The chain is built from TRBV2 and TRBJ1-2; 7 positions agree with TRBD1. After removal of 6 bases from V and 5 bases from J, the junction contained 6 bases not matched to a gene. Germline values: CDR1 SNHLY, CDR2 FYNNEI. This CDR3 has 13 amino acids. The CDR3: CASRAGQLYGYTF. CDR3 nucleotides: TGTGCCAGCAGAGCGGGACAGCTATATGGCTACACCTTC.

This clonotype has a single count. The chain employs TRBV12-3 or TRBV12-4 and TRBJ2-3, with 9 positions matching TRBD2. This CDR3 region has 15 residues. V lost 6 bases and J lost 4; bases outside the gene matches: 8. CDR3 in amino acids: CASSISGSGADTQYF. In DNA, the CDR3 is TGTGCCAGCAGCATTAGCGGGAGTGGGGCAGATACGCAGTATTTT.

This clonotype has just one count. A junction end diverges from the germline sequence, so it may reflect a read error. This chain links TRBV5-1 with TRBJ2-3; TRBD2 agrees at 13 bases. Looked up from germline, CDR1 is SGHRS and CDR2 is YFSETQ. The CDR3 consists of 16 residues. The CDR3 spells CASSFRTSGSIDTQYF. The CDR3 bases are TGCGCCAGCAGCTTCAGGACTAGCGGGAGCATAGATACGCAGTATTTT. Drawing the rest from reference TRBV5-1 and TRBJ2-3, the complete variable domain is KAGVTQTPRYLIKTRGQQVTLSCSPISGHRSVSWYQQTPGQGLQFLFEYFSETQRNKGNFPGRFSGRQFSNSRSEMNVSTLELGDSALYLCASSFRTSGSIDTQYFGPGTRLTVL.